This paragraph reports one T cell receptor beta chain. The sample originates from a study of blood T cell repertoires in COVID-19. Study details: From the United States, Italy and Spain came samples of acute and convalescent COVID-19. PBMCs, B-cell-depleted T cells, or T cells provided the cDNA or gDNA that made up the material.

Trimming pared 3 bases from V and 1 base from J, leaving 13 bases between. Looked up from germline, CDR1 is SGHRS and CDR2 is YFSETQ. There are 15 residues in the CDR3. Authors' processing steps: Amplification from reference gene primers served as the basis for estimated nucleated cell counts. Here immunoSEQ multiplex PCR was the method, and the copy in TCRdb shows in-frame clones only, minus some. The DNA gave D and trimming, while V, J and clone size come from that table. The repertoire consists of some 200,000 clones, with roughly 87% occurring once and the leading ten covering approximately 21%. The sample was peripheral blood. J is TRBJ1-1 and V is TRBV5-1; D not certain. The receptor comes from a man between 60 and 70 years old with active or convalescent COVID-19. The CDR3 DNA sequence: TGCGCCAGCAGCTATCTCTTTGGAGGGAACACTGAAGCTTTCTTT. Translating gives CASSYLFGGNTEAFF.